This entry describes one T cell receptor beta chain. It lacks a known antigen. Base qualities are not provided; no much larger clone lies one nucleotide away. V is reduced by 1 base and J by 6 bases, leaving a spacing of 9 bases between them. Per the germline V gene (reference sequence), SEHNR is the CDR1 and FQNEAQ is the CDR2. From the cysteine up to the phenylalanine, the CDR3 has a length of 13 residues. Just the 39-base CDR3 DNA is kept, in frame starting at base 1. Systemically healthy Caucasian individuals from Russia, some 40 in total and aged roughly 6 to 100 years, were included as donors. Each donor gave ten milliliters of peripheral blood, collected into EDTA-treated Vacutainer tubes. Ficoll-Paque density-gradient centrifugation was used to isolate PBMCs, with at least 7 million per sample. Trizol reagent was used to extract total RNA from the PBMCs, yielding at least 5 micrograms per sample. The percentages of naive CD45RAhigh/CD27high T cells were determined by flow cytometry on a PBMC aliquot from every donor.

This record comes from a study of blood T cells in healthy people across ages (dated by TCRdb to the mid-2010s). At the level of the whole study: In model experiments, roughly one uniquely barcoded TCR beta cDNA molecule per two T cells was captured by template switching. Using deep sequencing normalized with unique cDNA molecular identifiers, the study measured how TCR beta repertoire diversity changes with age. The donors were split into four age groups: young (average approximately 16 years), middle-aged (roughly 42), aged (approximately 60) and long-lived (82). Donors of different ages were randomly distributed across sequencing lanes to avoid experimental bias. Using the same blood draw, the study looked at two additional independent replicas of 1 million unique cDNA reads for two donors, one aged 18 to 30 and the other aged 80 or older. Overall study results and their limits: Total diversity estimates from one million sequenced T cells were considered lower bounds and underestimates. Conclusive comparison of naive and antigen-experienced compartments was prevented by the profiling of bulk unsorted PBMCs. As age increased, observed TCR beta diversity per million T cells dropped in a roughly linear way, and a significant reduction was already evident by age about 40. Compared with the aged group, more naive CD4+ T cells, fewer expanded clones and increased TCR diversity were shown by the long-lived group, suggesting age selection. Because the CMV infection status of the donors was unknown, age-related changes in expanded clonotypes may potentially have been confounded. Observed TCR beta diversity correlated strongly with the percentage of naive T cells measured by flow cytometry.

The library was generated by 5' RACE. Sequencing instrument: Illumina HiSeq 2500. A second PCR of about 6 to 11 cycles was performed with a sample-barcoded 5' primer and a J-beta primer mix. A template-switch 5' adaptor carrying 12 random nucleotides introduced a unique molecular identifier onto each TCR beta cDNA molecule. At least 2.5 million CDR3-containing paired-end reads were obtained from each sample. All of the RNA was converted into first-strand cDNA using the Mint cDNA synthesis kit, with a TRBC-specific oligonucleotide serving as the primer. Following uracil-DNA glycosylase treatment, all cDNA underwent a first 18-cycle PCR with the universal primers M1SS and BC2_uni_R. Per the source publication's procedure: Each sample was normalized by randomly selecting 1 million high-quality reads, each carrying a distinct molecular identifier. Instead of being binned into consensus sequences, reads that shared molecular identifiers were thrown out. MiTCR, with a Q25 quality threshold and the strictest error-elimination algorithm, was used for CDR3 identification, clonotype clustering and error correction. A nonparametric unseen species model with Euler transformation was used to estimate a lower bound on total TCR beta diversity. TCRdb itself trimmed the public reads at Q25 with fastp, ran MiXCR and retained productive beta chains. Rows matching on CDR3 protein sequence are summarized as one entry with the most common DNA and genes. The V and J calls and clone size come from TCRdb's table, not from the authors' own analysis. Recorded for this sample are under 750,000 distinct CDR3 sequences; around 48% of them occurred a single time. About 22% of the sample is taken by the ten largest.

Input material: blood. The sequence is built from TRBV7-9 and TRBJ1-1; a confident D gene designation cannot be given. The TCR sequence derives from a man older than 75 in good health. The CDR3 is CASSLVEGAEAFF. Read as DNA, the sequence is TGTGCCAGCAGCTTAGTGGAAGGCGCTGAAGCTTTCTTT.